Following are 25 T cell receptor beta chains from one sample sequenced in a study of T cell responses to AZD1222 COVID-19 vaccine. Produced via immunoSEQ multiplex PCR; TCRdb's table is partial and in-frame only. The repertoire has about 180,000 clones, approximately 95% of them found once; the top ten carry around 0.97%. Source: peripheral blood, taken 28 days after the second dose of the MenACWY control vaccine. These receptors originate from an adult who received the MenACWY meningococcal vaccine as a control.

The J gene is TRBJ1-4, the V gene TRBV21-1; the table's D call, TRBD1, was not checked against the DNA. TRBV21-1 is a listed pseudogene. The CDR3 has 16 residues. This chain's CDR3 is CASSETGDGGREKLFF. The CDR3 DNA reads as TGTGCCAGCAGCGAAACAGGGGACGGTGGTCGGGAAAAACTGTTTTTT.

The chain carries TRBV25-1 and TRBJ1-1; D unresolved. V gave up 6 bases and J gave up 2 bases, with 10 bases separating them. The CDR3 extends over 13 amino acids. Germline values: CDR1 MGHDK, CDR2 SYGVNS. For the CDR3, the DNA is TGTGCCAGCAGGAGGGAGGGAAACACTGAAGCTTTCTTT. It encodes CASRREGNTEAFF. Looking up the rest from reference TRBV25-1 and TRBJ1-1 gives the full variable domain: EADIYQTPRYLVIGTGKKITLECSQTMGHDKMYWYQQDPGMELHLIHYSYGVNSTEKGDLSSESTVSRIRTEHFPLTLESARPSHTSQYLCASRREGNTEAFFGQGTRLTVV.

As to this clone: The same CDR3 can be traced to other DNA sequences in this sample. The V and J genes are TRBV7-9 and TRBJ1-3, with D possibly being TRBD1 (5 bases). The CDR3 length is 14 residues. Deletions cut 5 bases from V and 3 bases from J, with 11 bases between. The germline gives CDR1 SEHNR, CDR2 FQNEAQ (reference sequence). In DNA, the CDR3 is TGTGCCAGCAGCCTTGGGACCGATGGAAACACCATATATTTT. This sequence encodes CASSLGTDGNTIYF.

This sequence joins TRBV4-2 and TRBJ2-7, with 8 bases that match TRBD1. The V and J ends lost 4 bases and 3 bases, in that order; junction bases with no gene match: 11. CDR1 is LGHNA, CDR2 YNFKEQ, per germline. The CDR3 has 16 amino acids. This CDR3 is CASSPEISGGLYEQYF. CDR3 bases: TGTGCCAGCAGCCCAGAGATTTCAGGGGGCCTCTACGAGCAGTACTTC.

V is TRBV9 and J is TRBJ2-5, with 12 positions matching TRBD2. The CDR3 runs to 14 residues. In germline, CDR1 is SGDLS, CDR2 YYNGEE. V gave up 2 bases and J gave up 4 bases; unmatched junction bases: 0. The CDR3 sequence: CASSVGLAGETQYF. The CDR3 DNA sequence: TGTGCCAGCAGCGTGGGACTAGCGGGAGAGACCCAGTACTTC.

The chain has TRBV19 and TRBJ1-5; D not resolved. Germline-derived CDR1 and CDR2 are LNHDA and SQIVND (reference sequence). The CDR3 totals 13 residues. The V gene lost 2 bases and the J gene lost 6 bases, with 8 bases spanning the gap. CDR3 bases: TGTGCCAGTAGTATAAGGTTAAGTCAGCCCCAGCATTTT. It encodes CASSIRLSQPQHF.

This clone was seen just once. The gene calls are TRBV4-2 and TRBJ2-1; no clear D gene. Trimming removed 4 bases at V and 4 bases at J, with 32 bases between. The CDR3 is 21 amino acids. Germline V CDR1 and CDR2: LGHNA, YNFKEQ. The CDR3 spells CASSPPLDRGTTSGNYNEQFF. CDR3 bases: TGTGCCAGCAGCCCCCCTCTGGACCGAGGTACCACTTCCGGAAATTACAATGAGCAGTTCTTC.

V gene TRBV30 combines with J gene TRBJ2-1; 7 positions match TRBD2. Germline lookup yields CDR1 GTSNPN and CDR2 SVGIG (reference sequence). The V gene end was trimmed by 0 bases and the J gene end by 6 bases; junction bases not matched to a gene: 8. This CDR3 spans 15 amino acids. In DNA form, the CDR3 reads TGTGCCTGGAGTGTACGCGGGGGTTTGGGCAATGAGCAGTTCTTC. As protein: CAWSVRGGLGNEQFF.

The rearrangement uses TRBV3-1 (or the pseudogene TRBV3-2) and TRBJ1-4; D is unresolved. V was clipped by 3 bases and J by 4 bases, with 12 bases between them. This CDR3 is 15 amino acids long. CDR1 LGHDT and CDR2 YNNKEL come from the germline V gene (reference sequence). CDR3 coding DNA: TGTGCCAGCAGCCACGGGCGTCTGTTTAATGAAAAACTGTTTTTT. It yields the protein CASSHGRLFNEKLFF.

J is TRBJ1-5 and V is TRBV7-2, with 11 bases that match TRBD1. CDR3 length: 15 residues. The germline V gene encodes CDR1 SGHTA and CDR2 FQGNSA. The V gene end was trimmed by 1 base and the J gene end by 10 bases; junction bases not matched to a gene: 6. The CDR3 reads CASSLDGTGGKPQHF. The CDR3 DNA reads TGTGCCAGCAGCTTAGATGGGACAGGGGGGAAACCCCAGCATTTT.

The chain employs TRBV2 and TRBJ1-6; D is unclear. The V gene's germline CDR1 is SNHLY and CDR2 FYNNEI. The CDR3 is 13 residues long. Trimming pared 8 bases from V and 7 bases from J, leaving 12 bases between. The CDR3 loop reads CASHVESNSPLHF. The CDR3 DNA sequence: TGTGCCAGCCACGTGGAGTCCAATTCACCCCTCCACTTT.

The chain couples TRBV7-6 to TRBJ1-4; D unresolved. CDR3 size: 15 residues. Germline assignment: CDR1 SGHVS and CDR2 FNYEAQ. Trimming cost V 4 bases and J 3 bases, with 12 bases left between them. The CDR3 nucleotides are TGTGCCAGCAGCTCCCTCGGTACAGCTAATGAAAAACTGTTTTTT. This codes for CASSSLGTANEKLFF.

The J gene is TRBJ1-6, the V gene TRBV6-5; D remains ambiguous. Trimming pared 6 bases from V and 8 bases from J, leaving 14 bases between. From germline, CDR1 is MNHEY and CDR2 SVGAGI. The CDR3 contains 14 residues. CDR3 loop: CASSDGSWDSPLHF. As DNA, the CDR3 is TGTGCCAGCAGCGATGGCTCATGGGATTCACCCCTCCACTTT.

In the case of this clone: One end of the junction does not line up with germline, which may come from a read error. This chain uses TRBV5-1 with TRBJ1-1; the match to TRBD1 covers 7 bases. This CDR3 is built from 15 residues. The V gene's germline CDR1 is SGHRS and CDR2 YFSETQ. CDR3 sequence: CAGSPDGQVNTEAFF. CDR3 DNA: TGCGCCGGCAGCCCGGACGGACAGGTGAACACTGAAGCTTTCTTT.

CDR3 nucleotide sequence: TGTGCCAGCAGTCAGGGTCCGGAAGCTTTCTTT. This translates into CASSQGPEAFF. The chain links TRBV2 to TRBJ1-1, with D maybe TRBD1 (5 bases). Germline CDR1 is SNHLY and CDR2 is FYNNEI. This CDR3 region has 11 residues. The germline V and J ends were trimmed by 5 bases and 8 bases, with 9 bases remaining between them.

The chain links TRBV14 to TRBJ2-3; no firm D call. V lost 4 bases and J lost 6, with 11 bases in between. The germline CDR1 and CDR2 sequences are SGHDN and FVKESK. The CDR3 is made up of 13 amino acids. The CDR3 sequence is CASSRVTGDTQYF. The CDR3, as DNA: TGTGCCAGCAGCCGCGTGACTGGGGATACGCAGTATTTT.

The chain uses TRBV12-3 or TRBV12-4 and TRBJ2-5, with 9 positions matching TRBD2. Germline trimming cut 5 bases from V and 5 bases from J; bases unmatched to any gene: 3. CDR3 length: 13 residues. Here the CDR3 reads CASSSGGIETQYF. In DNA form, the CDR3 reads TGTGCCAGCAGTAGCGGGGGGATCGAGACCCAGTACTTC.

The chain is built from TRBV3-1 (or the pseudogene TRBV3-2) and TRBJ1-5; D gene unclear. V was pared by 4 bases and J by 3 bases, with 4 bases between. The CDR3 totals 12 residues. The V gene's germline CDR1 is LGHDT and CDR2 YNNKEL (reference sequence). CDR3 amino acids: CASSLYNQPQHF. As DNA, the CDR3 is TGTGCCAGCAGCCTCTACAATCAGCCCCAGCATTTT.

The chain has TRBV19 and TRBJ1-1; D gene uncertain. Germline CDR1 reads LNHDA; CDR2 reads SQIVND (reference sequence). V gave up 5 bases and J gave up 0 bases, with 7 bases separating them. The CDR3 has 13 amino acids. CDR3 nucleotides: TGTGCCAGTAGTCGGATACTGAACACTGAAGCTTTCTTT. It yields the protein CASSRILNTEAFF.

The V gene is TRBV28, the J gene TRBJ1-4; D unclear. In germline, CDR1 is MDHEN, CDR2 SYDVKM. V was clipped by 6 bases and J by 4 bases, with 12 bases between them. The CDR3 has 14 residues. The CDR3 region has the DNA TGTGCCAGCAGGGCTGGACGGGTTAATGAAAAACTGTTTTTT. Translating gives CASRAGRVNEKLFF.

The chain uses TRBV5-1 and TRBJ1-1; possibly TRBD1 for D (5 bases). The CDR3 runs to 11 residues. CDR1 and CDR2 (germline): SGHRS, YFSETQ. The germline V and J ends were trimmed by 3 bases and 6 bases, with 6 bases remaining between them. The DNA for the CDR3 is TGCGCCAGCAGCTGGGGGGCTGAAGCTTTCTTT. Its protein is CASSWGAEAFF.

This chain connects TRBV21-1 to TRBJ1-6; TRBD1, the table's D call, lacks a check against the DNA. TRBV21-1 is flagged as a pseudogene. This CDR3 is built from 15 residues. CDR3 sequence (DNA): TGTGCCAGCAGCACCCGGGACAGCTTCAATTCACCCCTCCACTTT. It translates to CASSTRDSFNSPLHF.

The V gene is TRBV5-1, the J gene TRBJ2-2, with a possible D match to TRBD2 (5 bases). Germline V lookup: CDR1 SGHRS, CDR2 YFSETQ. The CDR3 spans 15 residues. Trimming stripped 4 bases from V and 2 bases from J, with 12 bases between. As DNA, the CDR3 is TGCGCCAGCAGCCTATCCGGGGTTAACACCGGGGAGCTGTTTTTT. Encoded protein: CASSLSGVNTGELFF.

This chain uses TRBV12-3 or TRBV12-4 with TRBJ1-1; D gene unclear. There are 13 residues in the CDR3. Trimming shortened V by 5 bases and J by 1 base, and 8 bases separated the two germline ends. The CDR3 here is CASSPGKNTEAFF. In nucleotides, the CDR3 is TGTGCCAGCAGTCCGGGAAAGAACACTGAAGCTTTCTTT.

V usage is TRBV5-1 and J usage is TRBJ1-2; a possible D gene is TRBD1 (5 bases). The CDR3 spans 12 residues. CDR1 SGHRS and CDR2 YFSETQ come from the germline V gene. V shed 1 base and J shed 6 bases, with 7 bases lying between them. CDR3 in DNA: TGCGCCAGCAGCTTGTCGGGGGATGGCTACACCTTC. Amino acids: CASSLSGDGYTF.